The 13 T cell receptor beta chains in this list originate from one sample, sequenced in a study of blood T cell repertoires in COVID-19. Assay: immunoSEQ multiplex PCR; the TCRdb copy retains only in-frame clones and omits some. This sample has 300,000 to 350,000 clones, with about 83% found just once. The sequenced material came from peripheral blood. The receptor set was obtained from a man younger than 45 with active or convalescent COVID-19.

This sequence joins TRBV7-9 and TRBJ2-6; a weak D match, TRBD1 (6 bases). V shed 4 bases and J shed 3 bases, with 7 bases lying between them. The CDR3 loop spans 14 amino acids. Germline assignment: CDR1 SEHNR and CDR2 FQNEAQ (reference sequence). The CDR3 sequence is CASSYRDGANVLTF. The CDR3 bases are TGTGCCAGCAGCTACAGGGATGGGGCCAACGTCCTGACTTTC.

The chain carries TRBV29-1 and TRBJ2-7, with 9 bases lining up with TRBD2. The CDR3 contains 13 residues. The V gene's germline CDR1 is SQVTM and CDR2 ANQGSEA. The J segment lost 6 bases and the V segment lost 6 bases, leaving 9 bases of the junction unmatched. The chain's CDR3 is CSVIAGARGEQYF. The CDR3 DNA reads as TGCAGCGTGATAGCGGGAGCTAGGGGCGAGCAGTACTTC.

The chain is built from TRBV24-1 and TRBJ2-1; 10 bases match TRBD1. The germline CDR1 and CDR2 sequences are KGHDR and SFDVKD. The CDR3 is made up of 18 amino acids. V lost 4 bases to trimming and J lost 2 bases; unmatched junction nucleotides: 10. The CDR3 DNA reads TGTGCCACCAGTGACCTCAGCCCCGGACAGGGGGCCTACAATGAGCAGTTCTTC. Protein: CATSDLSPGQGAYNEQFF.

This chain joins TRBV7-2 and TRBJ2-2, with 8 bases aligning to TRBD2. Germline-derived CDR1 and CDR2 are SGHTA and FQGNSA. The trim removed 8 bases at V and 2 bases at J, leaving 7 bases unmatched. The CDR3 covers 15 residues. The CDR3: CASGPAGANTGELFF. DNA of the CDR3: TGTGCCAGCGGCCCAGCGGGGGCTAACACCGGGGAGCTGTTTTTT. Drawing the rest from reference TRBV7-2 and TRBJ2-2, the complete variable domain is GAGVSQSPSNKVTEKGKDVELRCDPISGHTALYWYRQSLGQGLEFLIYFQGNSAPDKSGLPSDRFSAERTGGSVSTLTIQRTQQEDSAVYLCASGPAGANTGELFFGEGSRLTVL.

The chain recombines TRBV9 with TRBJ1-1; possible D gene TRBD1, 5 bases. The germline V and J ends were trimmed by 0 bases and 2 bases, with 14 bases remaining between them. CDR3 length: 16 residues. Germline V gene data show CDR1 as SGDLS and CDR2 as YYNGEE. The CDR3 here is CASSVGRGIGNTEAFF. In DNA, the CDR3 is TGTGCCAGCAGCGTAGGGCGGGGGATAGGCAACACTGAAGCTTTCTTT.

The CDR3 loop is CASSKGPFPGQSSDEQYF. CDR3 coding DNA: TGTGCCAGCAGCAAAGGGCCCTTTCCGGGACAGTCGAGTGACGAGCAGTACTTC. This chain uses TRBV21-1 with TRBJ2-7; TRBD1 is taken as the D call from the table, unchecked against the DNA. TRBV21-1 is described as a pseudogene. The CDR3 spans 18 residues.

The chain joins TRBV5-4 to TRBJ1-6; D is ambiguous. Germline values: CDR1 SGHNT, CDR2 YYREEE (reference sequence). The CDR3 is 15 residues long. Trimming stripped 4 bases from V and 0 bases from J, with 8 bases between. Here the CDR3 DNA reads TGTGCCAGCAGCGGAGAGAGCTCCTATAATTCACCCCTCCACTTT. This sequence encodes CASSGESSYNSPLHF. Using reference TRBV5-4 and TRBJ1-6 for the parts outside the CDR3, the full variable domain is ETGVTQSPTHLIKTRGQQVTLRCSSQSGHNTVSWYQQALGQGPQFIFQYYREEENGRGNFPPRFSGLQFPNYSSELNVNALELDDSALYLCASSGESSYNSPLHFGNGTRLTVT.

The rearrangement joins TRBV29-1 to TRBJ2-7, with D maybe TRBD2 (6 bases). Trimming left V 7 bases short and J 1 base short, with 14 bases between. Per the germline V gene, CDR1 is SQVTM and CDR2 is ANQGSEA. The CDR3 runs 13 residues. CDR3 sequence: CSGRGDTSYEQYF. The CDR3 region has the DNA TGCAGCGGGCGGGGCGATACGTCCTACGAGCAGTACTTC.

This clone has just a few counts. Other DNA variants within this sample encode the same CDR3. This chain connects TRBV3-1 (or the pseudogene TRBV3-2) to TRBJ1-6, with 8 bases that match TRBD1. The CDR3 is 14 amino acids. The junction had 3 bases not matched to a gene; V was cut back by 4 bases and J by 7 bases. Germline assignment: CDR1 LGHDT and CDR2 YNNKEL (reference sequence). DNA for the CDR3: TGTGCCAGCAGCCCGGGACAGGACAATTCACCCCTCCACTTT. Translating it yields CASSPGQDNSPLHF.

This clone was picked up a small number of times. The chain uses TRBV25-1 and TRBJ2-7, with a tentative D call TRBD1 (6 bases). There are 15 residues in the CDR3. V lost 4 bases and J 8 bases, leaving 21 bases between the germline ends. Looked up from germline, CDR1 is MGHDK and CDR2 is SYGVNS. The CDR3 spells CASSGPWTDYVKQYF. CDR3 coding DNA: TGTGCCAGCAGTGGTCCTTGGACAGATTACGTCAAGCAGTACTTC.

CDR3 bases: TGTGCCAGCAGCCTAGACACCGAGCAGTTCTTC. It is translated as CASSLDTEQFF. The chain recombines TRBV9 with TRBJ2-1; D gene uncertain. The V gene's germline CDR1 is SGDLS and CDR2 YYNGEE. V was pared by 4 bases and J by 10 bases, with 9 bases between. CDR3 size: 11 residues.

This chain joins TRBV6-1 and TRBJ2-7; 10 positions match TRBD2. CDR1 and CDR2 (germline): MNHNS, SASEGT. Germline trimming cut 4 bases from V and 1 base from J; bases unmatched to any gene: 13. The CDR3 has 18 amino acids. The CDR3 reads CASSAGLAGEVRSYEQYF. As DNA, the CDR3 is TGTGCCAGCAGTGCCGGGCTAGCGGGAGAGGTTAGGTCCTACGAGCAGTACTTC.

The gene calls are TRBV7-3 and TRBJ1-1; 8 bases fit TRBD1. Unmatched junction bases numbered 1, after V lost 2 bases and J lost 5 bases. CDR1 and CDR2 from the germline V gene are SGHTA and FQGTGA. This CDR3 spans 13 amino acids. The CDR3 nucleotides read TGTGCCAGCAGCTTAGACAGGGGAACTGAAGCTTTCTTT. This sequence encodes CASSLDRGTEAFF.